The 22 T cell receptor beta chains below all came from one sample that was sequenced in a study of T cell responses to AZD1222 COVID-19 vaccine. TCRdb's copy holds only in-frame clones and misses some; the assay was immunoSEQ multiplex PCR. Of tens of thousands of clones detected, about 86% appear once; the ten largest clones hold approximately 15%. The specimen was peripheral blood, collected on day 0 of AZD1222 vaccination. The source of these receptors is an adult in good health.

The chain employs TRBV7-3 and TRBJ1-5, with 7 positions matching TRBD1. Germline V CDR1 and CDR2: SGHTA, FQGTGA. The CDR3 is 13 amino acids. Trimming at V came to 4 bases and at J to 7 bases, leaving 4 bases not matched to a gene. CDR3 amino acids: CASSSDRDQPQHF. The CDR3 region has the DNA TGTGCCAGCAGCTCCGACAGGGACCAGCCCCAGCATTTT. The whole variable domain, filled in from reference TRBV7-3 and TRBJ1-5, reads GAGVSQTPSNKVTEKGKYVELRCDPISGHTALYWYRQSLGQGPEFLIYFQGTGAADDSGLPNDRFFAVRPEGSVSTLKIQRTERGDSAVYLCASSSDRDQPQHFGDGTRLSIL.

This sequence joins TRBV21-1 and TRBJ1-6. TRBV21-1 is marked as a pseudogene. The CDR3 sequence is 15 residues long. The DNA of the CDR3 is TGTGCCAGCAGCAAAGGAGCAGGGAGTGATTCACCCCTCCACTTT. This sequence encodes CASSKGAGSDSPLHF.

DNA of the CDR3: TGTGCCAGCAGTTTAGCTGGGTCCGAATTTATTAGCAATCAGCCCCAGCATTTT. Protein sequence: CASSLAGSEFISNQPQHF. The V and J genes are TRBV27 and TRBJ1-5, with D unclear. The V end was cut by 2 bases, the J end by 0 bases, with 17 bases between. This CDR3 spans 18 amino acids. Germline CDR1 reads MNHEY; CDR2 reads SMNVEV (reference sequence).

V gene TRBV7-2 combines with J gene TRBJ1-1; 7 nucleotides align to TRBD1. This CDR3 has 15 amino acids. Germline values: CDR1 SGHTA, CDR2 FQGNSA. Trimming took 5 bases from V and 2 from J; bases not matched to a gene: 8. DNA of the CDR3: TGTGCCAGCAGCCAAGCCGGGACAGCCAACACTGAAGCTTTCTTT. Translation: CASSQAGTANTEAFF.

The chain is built from TRBV7-9 and TRBJ2-7; no clear D. Germline V gene sequence: CDR1 SEHNR, CDR2 FQNEAQ (reference sequence). The V end lost 7 bases, the J end lost 6 bases, and 16 bases lay between the germline ends. The CDR3 consists of 13 residues. This chain's CDR3 is CASTLGVPGEQYF. The CDR3 nucleotides read TGTGCCAGCACCCTAGGCGTTCCGGGCGAGCAGTACTTC.

J is TRBJ2-2 and V is TRBV7-9; possibly TRBD2 for D (6 bases). Germline lookup yields CDR1 SEHNR and CDR2 FQNEAQ (reference sequence). The ends were cut back, 1 base at V and 6 bases at J, with 18 bases in the middle. This CDR3 is 17 amino acids long. The CDR3 nucleotides read TGTGCCAGCAGCTTAGGGGGCACAACTAGGGAGGCCGGGGAGCTGTTTTTT. Translation gives CASSLGGTTREAGELFF. The whole variable domain, remainder taken from reference TRBV7-9 and TRBJ2-2, is DTGVSQNPRHKITKRGQNVTFRCDPISEHNRLYWYRQTLGQGPEFLTYFQNEAQLEKSRLLSDRFSAERPKGSFSTLEIQRTEQGDSAMYLCASSLGGTTREAGELFFGEGSRLTVL.

The chain joins TRBV15 to TRBJ1-1; D is perhaps TRBD1 (6 bases). Germline V lookup: CDR1 LNHNV, CDR2 YYDKDF (reference sequence). Trimming took off 8 bases at V and 4 bases at J, with 26 bases between the two ends. This CDR3 is 17 amino acids long. This CDR3 reads CATPLPDFLQGSTEAFF. CDR3 nucleotide sequence: TGTGCCACCCCATTACCCGATTTCTTACAGGGTAGCACTGAAGCTTTCTTT. The entire variable domain, with the rest obtained from reference TRBV15 and TRBJ1-1, is as follows: DAMVIQNPRYQVTQFGKPVTLSCSQTLNHNVMYWYQQKSSQAPKLLFHYYDKDFNNEADTPDNFQSRRPNTSFCFLDIRSPGLGDTAMYLCATPLPDFLQGSTEAFFGQGTRLTVV.

The rearrangement uses TRBV24-1 and TRBJ1-2; TRBD1 agrees at 7 bases. V lost 1 base and J lost 5; bases outside the gene matches: 9. The length of the CDR3 is 16 residues. Germline CDR1 is KGHDR and CDR2 is SFDVKD. CDR3 sequence: CATSDLTGEGTYGYTF. Here the CDR3 DNA reads TGTGCCACCAGTGATTTAACAGGGGAGGGGACATATGGCTACACCTTC.

The CDR3 DNA reads TGTGCCAGCAGCTCGGCCTACGAGCAGTACTTC. As protein: CASSSAYEQYF. V and J are TRBV7-9 and TRBJ2-7; D is undetermined. The CDR3 contains 11 residues. Trimming stripped 4 bases from V and 2 bases from J, with 3 bases between. Per the germline V gene, CDR1 is SEHNR and CDR2 is FQNEAQ (reference sequence). Full variable domain (rest looked up from reference TRBV7-9 and TRBJ2-7): DTGVSQNPRHKITKRGQNVTFRCDPISEHNRLYWYRQTLGQGPEFLTYFQNEAQLEKSRLLSDRFSAERPKGSFSTLEIQRTEQGDSAMYLCASSSAYEQYFGPGTRLTVT.

The rearrangement links TRBV18 to TRBJ2-6; D not resolved. The CDR3 loop spans 15 amino acids. The V end was cut by 3 bases, the J end by 0 bases, with 6 bases between. Germline CDR1 KGHSH, CDR2 LQKENI. The CDR3 loop is CASSPGVSGANVLTF. In DNA, the CDR3 is TGTGCCAGCTCACCTGGAGTCTCTGGGGCCAACGTCCTGACTTTC.

This clone showed up just a few times. The genes are TRBV30 and TRBJ2-7; 7 bases align to TRBD2. Trimming cost V 8 bases and J 6 bases; bases outside gene matches: 4. Germline CDR1 and CDR2: GTSNPN and SVGIG (reference sequence). The CDR3 has 10 residues. The CDR3 sequence is CAGGEGEQYF. The CDR3 DNA sequence: TGTGCCGGGGGGGAAGGCGAGCAGTACTTC.

The J gene is TRBJ2-7, the V gene TRBV28; possibly TRBD1 for D (6 bases). V was trimmed by 7 bases and J by 2 bases, leaving 12 bases between them. CDR1 is MDHEN and CDR2 is SYDVKM in the germline V gene. The CDR3 loop spans 13 amino acids. The CDR3 DNA reads TGTGCCAGCAATCAGGACAGCCCCTACGAGCAGTACTTC. Protein product: CASNQDSPYEQYF.

A single count supports this clone. This chain connects TRBV28 to TRBJ2-7; D is unresolved. The V and J ends lost 4 bases and 7 bases respectively, with 17 bases between them. Germline loops: CDR1 MDHEN, CDR2 SYDVKM. The CDR3 totals 14 residues. Written as DNA, the CDR3 is TGTGCCAGCAGTTCCCGCCTAGGCATATTGGAGCAGTACTTC. This codes for CASSSRLGILEQYF.

CDR3 nucleotide sequence: TGCAGCGTTGAAAGGGGCATCGGCTATGGCTACACCTTC. Translating gives CSVERGIGYGYTF. The chain links TRBV29-1 to TRBJ1-2, with a possible D match to TRBD1 (5 bases). The CDR3 contains 13 residues. Trimming removed 2 bases at V and 4 bases at J, with 11 bases between. Germline CDR1 is SQVTM and CDR2 is ANQGSEA.

This chain joins TRBV19 and TRBJ1-1, with D unclear. This CDR3 comprises 15 residues. Trimming took 3 bases from V and 1 from J, leaving 12 bases between them. Germline V CDR1 and CDR2: LNHDA, SQIVND (reference sequence). The CDR3 spells CASSILWAENTEAFF. CDR3 coding DNA: TGTGCCAGTAGTATCTTGTGGGCGGAGAACACTGAAGCTTTCTTT.

J is TRBJ1-4 and V is TRBV2, with TRBD1 as a possible D gene (6 bases). Germline values: CDR1 SNHLY, CDR2 FYNNEI. The CDR3 sequence is 15 residues long. Trimming left V 2 bases short and J 7 bases short, with 14 bases between. The CDR3 reads CASSEPPGHSEKLFF. CDR3 in DNA: TGTGCCAGCAGTGAACCCCCGGGACACTCTGAAAAACTGTTTTTT.

The gene calls are TRBV4-2 and TRBJ1-1, with 9 bases lining up with TRBD1. The CDR3 length is 17 residues. Trimming removed 4 bases from V and 3 bases from J; junction bases left unmatched: 12. Germline V CDR1 and CDR2: LGHNA, YNFKEQ. The CDR3 sequence: CASSLSPADRGDTEAFF. The CDR3 DNA is TGTGCCAGCAGCCTAAGTCCTGCAGACAGGGGGGACACTGAAGCTTTCTTT.

There are a few counts of this clone. The V and J genes are TRBV28 and TRBJ1-5, with TRBD1 identical over 9 bases. V lost 7 bases and J lost 6; bases outside the gene matches: 13. Germline V CDR1 and CDR2: MDHEN, SYDVKM. This CDR3 region has 16 residues. CDR3 nucleotide sequence: TGTGCCAGCACCCCACCCCCCGGGACAGGGCTTCAGCCCCAGCATTTT. Translation: CASTPPPGTGLQPQHF.

The rearrangement uses TRBV6-2 or TRBV6-3 and TRBJ2-7; D is possibly TRBD1 (6 bases). The germline V gene has CDR1 MNHEY and CDR2 SVGEGT. The germline V and J ends were trimmed by 3 bases and 5 bases, with 11 bases remaining between them. The CDR3 runs 13 residues. For the CDR3, the DNA is TGTGCCAGCAGTTATATCGAGGGGGACGAGCAGTACTTC. Translating it yields CASSYIEGDEQYF.

This clone was recorded only once. The chain is built from TRBV3-1 (or the pseudogene TRBV3-2) and TRBJ2-7; 8 nucleotides line up with TRBD1. The CDR3 length is 15 residues. Germline trimming cut 4 bases from V and 5 bases from J; bases unmatched to any gene: 10. From germline, CDR1 is LGHDT and CDR2 YNNKEL (reference sequence). CDR3 nucleotides: TGTGCCAGCAGCCCGGCAGGGGGCTTAAAAAACGAGCAGTACTTC. As protein: CASSPAGGLKNEQYF.

The rearrangement uses TRBV5-3 and TRBJ1-5, with no clear D. TRBV5-3 is an open reading frame whose function is uncertain. The CDR3 length is 15 residues. V gave up 0 bases and J gave up 5 bases, with 12 bases separating them. CDR3 DNA: TGTGCCAGAAGCTTGGTATCGGAGATAGATCAGCCCCAGCATTTT. It is translated as CARSLVSEIDQPQHF.

The V call is TRBV12-3 or TRBV12-4, the J call TRBJ1-1; D is uncertain. The CDR3 length is 11 residues. V was clipped by 5 bases and J by 11 bases, with 12 bases between them. The CDR3 here is CASSTTVWAFF. CDR3 in DNA: TGTGCCAGCAGTACGACCGTCTGGGCTTTCTTT.